A single sample gave rise to the 30 T cell receptor beta chains below, sequenced in a study of beta chain features in type 1 diabetes. Sequenced material consisted of expressed TCRB transcripts (all of the isolated RNA was reverse transcribed). Clones were sequenced by immunoSEQ multiplex PCR, and TCRdb holds only the in-frame ones, with some missing. This table has a few hundred thousand clones, about 16% appearing once. Sequencing was performed on naive CD4+ T cells from blood. Receptors originate from a young woman in good health.

The table lists this clone with a few counts. CDR3 sequence: CASSLSGSRNEQFF. CDR3 in DNA: TGTGCCAGCAGCTTAAGTGGTTCGAGGAATGAGCAGTTCTTC. The V and J genes are TRBV7-3 and TRBJ2-1; no firm D call. V was cut by 1 base and J by 7 bases, with 11 bases left in between. This CDR3 is built from 14 residues. Germline CDR1 and CDR2: SGHTA and FQGTGA.

This clone was detected only a few times. The chain recombines TRBV30 with TRBJ2-3; weak D call: TRBD2 (6 bases). The CDR3 contains 14 residues. From germline, CDR1 is GTSNPN and CDR2 SVGIG (reference sequence). V lost 4 bases and J 0 bases, leaving 11 bases between the germline ends. CDR3 DNA sequence: TGTGCCTGGAAGGAGGGACTGAGCACAGATACGCAGTATTTT. Protein: CAWKEGLSTDTQYF.

In this sample, this clone turned up a few times. The chain uses TRBV4-1 and TRBJ2-1, with D tentatively TRBD2 (6 bases). V shed 1 base and J shed 5 bases, with 12 bases lying between them. This CDR3 is built from 15 residues. Germline V gene lookup returns CDR1 MGHRA and CDR2 YSYEKL. CDR3 protein: CASSQARLGNNEQFF. The CDR3, as DNA: TGCGCCAGCAGCCAAGCGCGACTAGGTAACAATGAGCAGTTCTTC.

The chain recombines TRBV28 with TRBJ2-2, with 10 bases matching TRBD2. This CDR3 has 15 residues. V shed 6 bases, J shed 4 bases, and the junction held 5 bases outside the gene matches. Looked up from germline, CDR1 is MDHEN and CDR2 is SYDVKM. CDR3 amino acids: CASSPAGGITGELFF. CDR3 nucleotide sequence: TGTGCCAGCAGCCCAGCGGGAGGGATCACCGGGGAGCTGTTTTTT.

CDR3: CASSVATGFSYEQYF. CDR3 nucleotide sequence: TGTGCCAGCAGCGTAGCTACAGGGTTCTCCTACGAGCAGTACTTC. This chain joins TRBV9 and TRBJ2-7; D may be TRBD1 (6 bases). Trimming cost V 0 bases and J 0 bases, with 10 bases left between them. The CDR3 length is 15 residues. Germline CDR1 reads SGDLS; CDR2 reads YYNGEE.

The chain recombines TRBV5-1 with TRBJ1-2; D may be TRBD1 (6 bases). The length of the CDR3 is 15 residues. Germline loops: CDR1 SGHRS, CDR2 YFSETQ. Trimming took off 1 base at V and 5 bases at J, with 15 bases between the two ends. The CDR3 spells CASSLSQGSYYGYTF. As DNA, the CDR3 is TGCGCCAGCAGCTTGTCTCAGGGGTCGTATTATGGCTACACCTTC.

This clone was counted between two and nine times. V gene TRBV6-1 combines with J gene TRBJ2-6; D remains unclear. The CDR3 runs 15 residues. CDR1 is MNHNS and CDR2 is SASEGT in the germline V gene. The V end lost 3 bases, the J end lost 0 bases, and 6 bases lay between the germline ends. CDR3: CASSEYSSGANVLTF. CDR3 DNA: TGTGCCAGCAGTGAGTACAGCTCTGGGGCCAACGTCCTGACTTTC.

The rearrangement links TRBV7-9 to TRBJ1-2, with D perhaps TRBD1 (6 bases). The CDR3 spans 15 residues. The ends were cut back, 5 bases at V and 7 bases at J, with 20 bases in the middle. The V gene's germline CDR1 is SEHNR and CDR2 FQNEAQ (reference sequence). Written as DNA, the CDR3 is TGTGCCAGCAGCCCCGCGACAGGAATAAATGGTGGCTACACCTTC. It encodes CASSPATGINGGYTF.

This clone was counted only a few times. J is TRBJ1-2 and V is TRBV6-1; D is possibly TRBD1 (5 bases). Deletions cut 9 bases from V and 0 bases from J, with 14 bases between. The V gene's germline CDR1 is MNHNS and CDR2 SASEGT. The CDR3 runs to 14 residues. This chain's CDR3 is CASLETETNYGYTF. The CDR3 DNA follows: TGTGCCAGTCTAGAGACAGAGACTAACTATGGCTACACCTTC.

This chain links TRBV29-1 with TRBJ1-1, with TRBD1 matching over 8 bases. The V and J ends lost 7 bases and 6 bases, in that order; junction bases with no gene match: 10. The CDR3 spans 13 residues. Looked up from germline, CDR1 is SQVTM and CDR2 is ANQGSEA. The DNA of the CDR3 is TGCAGCGGCAAAGGACAGGGAAGGGCTGAAGCTTTCTTT. Amino acids: CSGKGQGRAEAFF.

The chain uses TRBV7-2 and TRBJ2-6, with D possibly being TRBD1 (6 bases). CDR1 SGHTA and CDR2 FQGNSA come from the germline V gene. The CDR3 spans 17 residues. Deletions cut 1 base from V and 4 bases from J, with 14 bases between. As DNA, the CDR3 is TGTGCCAGCAGCTTAGACAGGGTAGTTCGCGGGGCCAACGTCCTGACTTTC. Amino acids: CASSLDRVVRGANVLTF.

This clone was counted between two and nine times. V usage is TRBV5-4 and J usage is TRBJ2-7; TRBD2 matches at 9 bases. The CDR3 extends over 16 amino acids. V shed 2 bases, J shed 0 bases, and the junction held 6 bases outside the gene matches. CDR1 is SGHNT and CDR2 is YYREEE in the germline V gene (reference sequence). The CDR3: CASSFVNSGSSYEQYF. CDR3 in DNA: TGTGCCAGCAGCTTCGTCAATAGCGGGAGCTCCTACGAGCAGTACTTC.

The rearrangement links TRBV5-1 to TRBJ2-7, with D perhaps matching TRBD1 (6 bases). In germline, CDR1 is SGHRS, CDR2 YFSETQ. The CDR3 extends over 14 amino acids. Trimming took 0 bases from V and 0 from J, leaving 7 bases between them. In nucleotides, the CDR3 is TGCGCCAGCAGCTTGGGACAGGTCTCCTACGAGCAGTACTTC. Translating it yields CASSLGQVSYEQYF.

Details on this clone: The DNA is left out, because the CDR3 cannot be placed on it with certainty; the CDR3 is given as TCRdb lists it. The J gene is TRBJ2-7, the V gene TRBV28; the D call of TRBD2 is as the table states it, not checked on the DNA. The CDR3 is 15 amino acids in total, end residues counted. Germline V lookup: CDR1 MDHEN, CDR2 SYDVKM. This CDR3 reads CASSSSGEEDYEQYF.

This clone was detected a few times. The V and J genes are TRBV7-6 and TRBJ2-5; D is possibly TRBD2 (6 bases). This CDR3 spans 14 amino acids. V lost 2 bases, J lost 5 bases, and 12 bases lay in between. In germline, CDR1 is SGHVS, CDR2 FNYEAQ. As DNA, the CDR3 is TGTGCCAGCAGCTTAATGGCGGGAACTGAGACCCAGTACTTC. Its protein is CASSLMAGTETQYF.

This clone has more than one count but fewer than ten. This sequence joins TRBV14 and TRBJ2-3, with a possible D match to TRBD2 (6 bases). From germline, CDR1 is SGHDN and CDR2 FVKESK. The CDR3 contains 19 residues. V lost 1 base and J 6 bases, leaving 26 bases between the germline ends. The CDR3 nucleotides are TGTGCCAGCAGCCAAGGAGTAGGGATGGCGGACTACCGGTATGATACGCAGTATTTT. This translates into CASSQGVGMADYRYDTQYF.

This clone was seen a few times. The chain employs TRBV5-4 and TRBJ2-7; D perhaps matches TRBD1 (6 bases). The CDR3 sequence is 13 residues long. CDR1 is SGHNT, CDR2 YYREEE, per germline (reference sequence). Trimming took 4 bases from V and 3 from J, leaving 11 bases between them. CDR3 DNA sequence: TGTGCCAGCAGCCAAGGACAGAACTACGAGCAGTACTTC. This codes for CASSQGQNYEQYF.

The rearrangement uses TRBV4-3 and TRBJ2-7, with TRBD2 as a possible D gene (5 bases). Germline V gene sequence: CDR1 LGHNA, CDR2 YSLEER. Between the trimmed V and J ends, which lost 1 base and 8 bases, there was a span of 9 bases. The CDR3 is 12 residues long. CDR3 loop: CASSQAGEKQYF. CDR3 in DNA: TGCGCCAGCAGCCAAGCCGGGGAAAAGCAGTACTTC.

This clone was counted only a few times. The genes are TRBV7-9 and TRBJ2-2, with D perhaps matching TRBD2 (5 bases). This CDR3 has 14 residues. V lost 1 base, J lost 6 bases, and 9 bases lay in between. Germline values: CDR1 SEHNR, CDR2 FQNEAQ (reference sequence). The CDR3 nucleotides are TGTGCCAGCAGCTTAGTCGGGGAGTCCGGGGAGCTGTTTTTT. Translated: CASSLVGESGELFF.

This chain uses TRBV29-1 with TRBJ2-4; 7 bases are shared with TRBD1. CDR3 length: 13 residues. Germline CDR1 SQVTM, CDR2 ANQGSEA. Trimming at V came to 5 bases and at J to 7 bases, leaving 8 bases not matched to a gene. CDR3 sequence: CSVRDSARNIQYF. CDR3 in DNA: TGCAGCGTTCGGGACAGTGCAAGGAACATTCAGTACTTC.

This clone was seen only a few times. V and J are TRBV30 and TRBJ1-1; 7 nucleotides match TRBD1. Losses at the gene ends were 4 bases for V and 0 bases for J; bases not matched to a gene: 8. Per the germline V gene, CDR1 is GTSNPN and CDR2 is SVGIG (reference sequence). CDR3 length equals 15 residues. The CDR3: CAWTGTVDMNTEAFF. CDR3 nucleotide sequence: TGTGCCTGGACCGGGACAGTAGATATGAACACTGAAGCTTTCTTT.

The chain joins TRBV7-2 to TRBJ1-5, with 12 bases lining up with TRBD1. The CDR3 sequence is 16 residues long. The J segment lost 7 bases and the V segment lost 5 bases, leaving 9 bases of the junction unmatched. The germline gives CDR1 SGHTA, CDR2 FQGNSA. The CDR3 DNA reads TGTGCCAGCAGCCCAATGGGACAGGGGGCAGAACAGCCCCAGCATTTT. Encoded protein: CASSPMGQGAEQPQHF.

The gene calls are TRBV6-5 and TRBJ2-2; D unclear. The V gene's germline CDR1 is MNHEY and CDR2 SVGAGI. Trimming left V 5 bases short and J 8 bases short, with 9 bases between. The CDR3 is made up of 12 amino acids. CDR3 residues: CASSVNSGELFF. The CDR3 bases are TGTGCCAGCAGTGTTAATTCTGGGGAGCTGTTTTTT.

The CDR3 is CASSLARGQSYGYTF. DNA for the CDR3: TGTGCCAGCAGCTTAGCGCGGGGGCAGAGCTATGGCTACACCTTC. The chain couples TRBV7-8 to TRBJ1-2, with D perhaps matching TRBD1 (6 bases). The CDR3 is 15 amino acids. Germline V gives CDR1 SGHVS, CDR2 FQNEAQ. V was clipped by 0 bases and J by 4 bases, with 12 bases between them.

The chain is built from TRBV5-6 and TRBJ2-5, with D possibly TRBD2 on 6 matching bases. There are 15 residues in the CDR3. Per the germline V gene, CDR1 is SGHDT and CDR2 is YYEEEE. Trimming removed 4 bases at V and 1 base at J, with 14 bases between. This chain's CDR3 is CASSESSGVQETQYF. The CDR3, as DNA: TGTGCCAGCAGCGAATCTTCGGGGGTCCAAGAGACCCAGTACTTC.

This clone came up a few times. This chain connects TRBV6-1 to TRBJ2-7; 8 positions agree with TRBD1. V was pared by 7 bases and J by 0 bases, with 5 bases of the junction left unmatched. CDR1 is MNHNS and CDR2 is SASEGT in the germline V gene. CDR3 size: 14 residues. The CDR3 loop reads CASMPGQGSYEQYF. The CDR3 nucleotides are TGTGCCAGCATGCCAGGACAGGGCTCCTACGAGCAGTACTTC.

The chain couples TRBV6-4 to TRBJ1-2; D is uncertain. This CDR3 is built from 14 residues. Germline V gives CDR1 MRHNA, CDR2 SNTAGT. The ends were cut back, 6 bases at V and 3 bases at J, with 14 bases in the middle. DNA for the CDR3: TGTGCCAGCAGGAGAAGGACTGCCGACTATGGCTACACCTTC. Its protein is CASRRRTADYGYTF.

This clone was counted only a few times. The gene calls are TRBV28 and TRBJ2-6, with D unresolved. V was trimmed by 6 bases and J by 3 bases, leaving 6 bases between them. CDR3 length: 13 amino acids. The germline V gene encodes CDR1 MDHEN and CDR2 SYDVKM. CDR3 nucleotide sequence: TGTGCCAGCAGGACATATGGGGCCAACGTCCTGACTTTC. Translating gives CASRTYGANVLTF.

The chain couples TRBV14 to TRBJ2-1, with 8 bases that match TRBD2. CDR1 is SGHDN and CDR2 is FVKESK in the germline V gene. CDR3 size: 14 residues. The V gene end was trimmed by 4 bases and the J gene end by 5 bases; junction bases not matched to a gene: 4. In DNA form, the CDR3 reads TGTGCCAGCAGCCGACTAGCGATCCACAATGAGCAGTTCTTC. It is translated as CASSRLAIHNEQFF.

CDR3 sequence (DNA): TGTGCCAGCTCATTGACTTTAGCCAAAAACATTCAGTACTTC. As protein: CASSLTLAKNIQYF. The chain combines TRBV7-2 with TRBJ2-4, with D unresolved. The ends were cut back, 8 bases at V and 0 bases at J, with 11 bases in the middle. The CDR3 is 14 amino acids. CDR1 and CDR2 (germline): SGHTA, FQGNSA.